This TCR beta chain was sequenced for a study of a mutant IDH1 vaccine in newly diagnosed glioma. Study overall: Treated patients comprised approximately 60% males and around 40% females, mean age 40.4 years.

Some clones are missing from TCRdb's copy, which holds only in-frame ones; the method was immunoSEQ multiplex PCR. This sample has around 30,000 clones, with around four fifths found just once. The CDR3 totals 13 residues. CDR1 and CDR2 (germline): SEHNR, FQNEAQ (reference sequence). V lost 3 bases and J lost 4, with 9 bases in between. Noted time point: baseline, week 1 (first vaccination visit). As for treatment: pre-vaccination baseline after standard-of-care therapy. The chain couples TRBV7-9 to TRBJ1-2, with D possibly matching TRBD1 (6 bases). The sequenced sample was peripheral blood mononuclear cells (PBMCs), obtained from a glioma patient treated with radiotherapy, temozolomide or both. This TCR derives from a man aged 50 or older with glioma. Some clones in this sample may be carry-over from other donors' samples. The DNA of the CDR3 is TGTGCCAGCAGCTTCGGGACAAGCTATGGCTACACCTTC. It codes for CASSFGTSYGYTF.